Following are 9 T cell receptor beta chains from one sample sequenced in a study of technical replicates of blood from a few donors. The table came from immunoSEQ multiplex PCR; TCRdb's copy has only in-frame clones and leaves some out. The sample gives about 82,000 clones, nearly 96% of which show up once; around 0.4% is in the top ten. The sequencing sample was made of T cells isolated from PBMCs. The receptors were sampled from a human donor in good health.

Details on this clone: The germline gene is not matched at one end of the junction; a read error may be the cause. This chain links TRBV6-6 with TRBJ2-1, with a weak D call TRBD2 (5 bases). The CDR3 runs 13 residues. CDR1 is MNHNY and CDR2 is SVGAGI in the germline V gene (reference sequence). This CDR3 is CASIYYAGDEQFF. CDR3 DNA: TGTGCCAGCATTTACTACGCCGGGGATGAGCAGTTCTTC.

The rearrangement joins TRBV6-6 to TRBJ1-2; TRBD1 is a possible D gene (6 bases). The germline V gene encodes CDR1 MNHNY and CDR2 SVGAGI (reference sequence). The CDR3 consists of 15 residues. V lost 6 bases and J 7 bases, leaving 21 bases between the germline ends. CDR3 sequence reads: CASSTLGGGQVGYTF. Here the CDR3 DNA reads TGTGCCAGCAGCACGCTCGGCGGGGGGCAGGTTGGCTACACCTTC.

The V gene is TRBV15, the J gene TRBJ2-7; D might be TRBD2 (6 bases). The ends were cut back, 5 bases at V and 6 bases at J, with 11 bases in the middle. Per the germline V gene, CDR1 is LNHNV and CDR2 is YYDKDF (reference sequence). The CDR3 runs 12 residues. The CDR3 coding sequence is TGTGCCACCAGCCCAGGAGGGCGCGAGCAGTACTTC. Translation gives CATSPGGREQYF.

This clone was observed a few times. The chain uses TRBV2 and TRBJ1-2, with 8 bases matching TRBD1. Germline V gene data show CDR1 as SNHLY and CDR2 as FYNNEI. The CDR3 runs 13 residues. V was clipped by 4 bases and J by 4 bases; unmatched bases: 2. CDR3 residues: CASSGGQGYGYTF. CDR3 bases: TGTGCCAGCAGTGGTGGACAGGGCTATGGCTACACCTTC.

This chain uses TRBV5-1 with TRBJ2-7; D is ambiguous. The V end lost 4 bases, the J end lost 3 bases, and 14 bases lay between the germline ends. CDR1 is SGHRS and CDR2 is YFSETQ in the germline V gene. This CDR3 has 14 residues. CDR3 nucleotides: TGCGCCAGCAGCCCCTCGGGTCCGGGCTACGAGCAGTACTTC. As protein: CASSPSGPGYEQYF.

V usage is TRBV7-6 and J usage is TRBJ1-2, with D possibly TRBD1 on 6 matching bases. Germline CDR1 reads SGHVS; CDR2 reads FNYEAQ. Trimming took 1 base from V and 6 from J, leaving 15 bases between them. The CDR3 loop spans 15 amino acids. The CDR3 coding sequence is TGTGCCAGCAGCTTAGGGGTAAAGGCAGGGGATGGCTACACCTTC. It specifies CASSLGVKAGDGYTF.

The chain couples TRBV5-6 to TRBJ2-7, with D unresolved. CDR1 and CDR2 (germline): SGHDT, YYEEEE. V shed 3 bases and J shed 4 bases, with 8 bases lying between them. The CDR3 runs to 12 residues. The CDR3 spells CASSSVRYEQYF. The CDR3 nucleotides read TGTGCCAGCAGCTCGGTTCGTTACGAGCAGTACTTC. The full variable domain, its missing parts supplied by reference TRBV5-6 and TRBJ2-7, is DAGVTQSPTHLIKTRGQQVTLRCSPKSGHDTVSWYQQALGQGPQFIFQYYEEEERQRGNFPDRFSGHQFPNYSSELNVNALLLGDSALYLCASSSVRYEQYFGPGTRLTVT.

The chain couples TRBV7-3 to TRBJ2-2; the match to TRBD2 covers 9 bases. CDR1 and CDR2 (germline): SGHTA, FQGTGA. The CDR3 has 16 amino acids. The V segment lost 5 bases and the J segment 1 base; nucleotides outside the gene matches: 5. The CDR3 here is CASSRVTSGNTGELFF. In nucleotides, the CDR3 is TGTGCCAGCAGCCGAGTGACTAGCGGGAACACCGGGGAGCTGTTTTTT.

The chain uses TRBV28 and TRBJ2-3, with D possibly being TRBD2 (6 bases). Germline loops: CDR1 MDHEN, CDR2 SYDVKM. CDR3 length: 14 residues. The V and J ends lost 6 bases and 6 bases respectively, with 16 bases between them. The CDR3 protein is CASRVSGPVDTQYF. The CDR3 DNA sequence: TGTGCCAGCAGAGTAAGCGGGCCTGTGGATACGCAGTATTTT.